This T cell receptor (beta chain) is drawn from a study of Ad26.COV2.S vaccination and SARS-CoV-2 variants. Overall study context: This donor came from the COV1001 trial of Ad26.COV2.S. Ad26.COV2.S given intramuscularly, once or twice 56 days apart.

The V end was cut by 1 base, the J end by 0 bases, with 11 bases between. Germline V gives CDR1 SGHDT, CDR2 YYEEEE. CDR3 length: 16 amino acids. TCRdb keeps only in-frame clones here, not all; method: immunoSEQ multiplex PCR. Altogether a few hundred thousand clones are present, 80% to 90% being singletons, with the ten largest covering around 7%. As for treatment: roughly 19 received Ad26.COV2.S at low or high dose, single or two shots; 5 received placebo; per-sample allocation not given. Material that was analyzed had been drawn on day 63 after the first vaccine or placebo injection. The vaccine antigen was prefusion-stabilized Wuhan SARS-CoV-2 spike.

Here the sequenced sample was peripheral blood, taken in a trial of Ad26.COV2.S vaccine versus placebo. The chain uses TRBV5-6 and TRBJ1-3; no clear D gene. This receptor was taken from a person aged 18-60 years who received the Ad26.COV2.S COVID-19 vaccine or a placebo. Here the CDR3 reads CASSLLRYPSGNTIYF. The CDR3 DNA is TGTGCCAGCAGCTTGTTGCGATATCCCTCTGGAAACACCATATATTTT.